The 6 T cell receptor beta chains below all came from one sample that was sequenced in a study of cytomegalovirus exposure and HLA in healthy donors. Amplification used 60 Vbeta primers and 13 Jbeta primers. Repertoires were generated with immunoSEQ multiplex PCR, while TCRdb's copy carries only in-frame clones and drops some. The table counts roughly 140,000 clones; roughly 2.6% lies in the top ten. Sequenced input: PBMCs. Every receptor here comes from a middle-aged man in good health and CMV-seronegative.

The chain is built from TRBV28 and TRBJ2-5; D is possibly TRBD1 (7 bases). V was pared by 5 bases and J by 5 bases, with 15 bases between. Germline V CDR1 and CDR2: MDHEN, SYDVKM. This CDR3 is built from 14 residues. CDR3 region: CASSDRQGGETQYF. In nucleotides, the CDR3 is TGTGCCAGCAGTGATCGACAGGGAGGTGAGACCCAGTACTTC.

The chain joins TRBV29-1 to TRBJ1-4; D is unresolved. This CDR3 comprises 16 residues. V lost 6 bases to trimming and J lost 8 bases, with 25 bases between them. The germline gives CDR1 SQVTM, CDR2 ANQGSEA. DNA of the CDR3: TGCAGCGTCCGACTAGTTTCTCCGACCCGGGTAGAAAAACTGTTTTTT. Translated: CSVRLVSPTRVEKLFF.

This chain joins TRBV7-8 and TRBJ1-2, with 7 bases aligning to TRBD1. The CDR3 covers 14 residues. With V trimmed by 5 bases and J by 8 bases, 11 bases remained unmatched. Germline CDR1 reads SGHVS; CDR2 reads FQNEAQ. The CDR3 here is CASSLQGPTGGYTF. CDR3 coding DNA: TGTGCCAGCAGCCTACAGGGGCCAACAGGGGGCTACACCTTC.

This rearrangement joins TRBV9 to TRBJ1-2, with 9 bases aligning to TRBD1. This CDR3 has 16 residues. Per germline, CDR1 SGDLS and CDR2 YYNGEE. Trimming removed 4 bases from V and 0 bases from J; junction bases left unmatched: 7. The CDR3 reads CASSPQQGAANYGYTF. The CDR3 DNA is TGTGCCAGCAGCCCCCAACAGGGGGCGGCTAACTATGGCTACACCTTC.

J is TRBJ1-4 and V is TRBV7-9; the D is unclear. Deletions cut 1 base from V and 7 bases from J, with 13 bases between. The CDR3 consists of 15 residues. The germline V gene has CDR1 SEHNR and CDR2 FQNEAQ (reference sequence). The CDR3 nucleotides read TGTGCCAGCAGCTTAGTACCGGGGTTCGGTGAAAAACTGTTTTTT. As protein: CASSLVPGFGEKLFF.

V is TRBV7-9 and J is TRBJ2-2, with a possible D match to TRBD1 (5 bases). V shed 3 bases and J shed 4 bases, with 9 bases lying between them. Per germline, CDR1 SEHNR and CDR2 FQNEAQ (reference sequence). CDR3 size: 14 residues. The CDR3 is CASSFGAGTGELFF. DNA for the CDR3: TGTGCCAGCAGCTTTGGGGCCGGCACCGGGGAGCTGTTTTTT.